This is a list of T cell receptor beta chains from one sample in a study of CD8+CD57+ T cells in acquired aplastic anemia. Each CDR3 protein is one row after TCRdb ran MiXCR on the reads. This sample yields some 150,000 distinct CDR3 sequences, of which 40% to 65% are seen a single time; approximately 12% belongs to the top ten. The source material was sorted CD4+, CD8+, or CD8+CD57+ T cells (not recorded which) from PBMCs. The source of these receptors is a human donor with aplastic anemia. CDR3s include the opening cysteine and the closing phenylalanine or tryptophan. Fields, in order: D gene, CDR3 length, clone size, V gene, J gene, CDR3 protein, CDR3 DNA. The D gene is left open where the match is weak. Clone size is not always given. Where it is, it says once, few, many or a class for expanded clones.

>TRBD1|15|.|TRBV10-1|TRBJ1-5
CASSTTGTGRQPQHF
TGCGCCAGCAGTACTACCGGGACAGGTCGTCAGCCCCAGCATTTT
>.|13|.|TRBV7-9|TRBJ2-2
CASIEMNTGELFF
TGTGCCAGCATCGAGATGAACACCGGGGAGCTGTTTTTT
>.|15|once|TRBV7-3|TRBJ2-7
CASSLSGQYSYEQYF
TGTGCCAGCAGCTTAAGCGGACAGTACTCCTACGAGCAGTACTTC
>TRBD2|14|.|TRBV7-2|TRBJ2-5
CASSVGLAGGTQYF
TGTGCCAGCAGCGTTGGACTAGCGGGAGGGACCCAGTACTTC
>.|15|many|TRBV5-5|TRBJ1-2
CASSFGGRPNYGYTF
TGTGCCAGCAGCTTCGGTGGGAGGCCTAACTATGGCTACACCTTC
>.|12|few|TRBV15|TRBJ1-5
CATSKFNQPQHF
TGTGCCACCAGCAAATTCAATCAGCCCCAGCATTTT
>TRBD2|15|.|TRBV10-3|TRBJ2-3
CATLAGGPLTDTQYF
TGTGCCACCCTAGCGGGAGGCCCCCTCACAGATACGCAGTATTTT
>TRBD1|14|.|TRBV10-3|TRBJ2-7
CAIRTTGGNYEQYF
TGTGCCATCAGAACTACAGGGGGCAACTACGAGCAGTACTTC
>.|15|.|TRBV10-3|TRBJ1-1
CAISGSEPGAPEAFF
TGTGCCATCAGTGGGTCCGAGCCGGGAGCGCCTGAAGCTTTCTTT
>TRBD2|15|.|TRBV2|TRBJ2-3
CASTLAGGYTDTQYF
TGTGCCAGCACCTTAGCGGGGGGCTACACAGATACGCAGTATTTT
>.|13|.|TRBV10-2|TRBJ1-5
CASSELGGQPQHF
TGCGCCAGCAGTGAGCTGGGAGGTCAGCCCCAGCATTTT
>TRBD2|14|.|TRBV20-1|TRBJ2-1
CSASWRGGNNEQFF
TGCAGTGCTAGTTGGCGGGGGGGCAACAATGAGCAGTTCTTC
>.|14|.|TRBV6-1|TRBJ2-1
CASSPQRAGSEQFF
TGTGCCAGCAGTCCCCAGCGGGCGGGGAGTGAGCAGTTCTTC
>TRBD2|16|few|TRBV15|TRBJ2-2
CATSRESGRNTGELFF
TGTGCCACCAGCAGAGAAAGCGGGAGGAACACCGGGGAGCTGTTTTTT
>.|14|few|TRBV10-3|TRBJ2-1
CAIRNRGSYNEQFF
TGTGCCATCAGGAATCGTGGCTCCTACAATGAGCAGTTCTTC
>.|13|.|TRBV7-6|TRBJ1-3
CASSLLEGNTIYF
TGTGCCAGCAGCTTATTGGAGGGAAACACCATATATTTT
>TRBD2|14|.|TRBV3-1|TRBJ2-3
CASRRRGGTDTQYF
TGTGCCAGCAGGAGGCGGGGGGGCACAGATACGCAGTATTTT
>.|14|.|TRBV29-1|TRBJ1-2
CSVATGERNYGYTF
TGCAGCGTAGCTACGGGGGAGCGTAACTATGGCTACACCTTC
>.|13|.|TRBV20-1|TRBJ2-5
CSARDTKEETQYF
TGCAGTGCTAGAGATACGAAGGAAGAGACCCAGTACTTC
>.|12|.|TRBV2|TRBJ2-1
CASSEGGYEQFF
TGTGCCAGCAGTGAAGGGGGGTATGAGCAGTTCTTC
>.|14|.|TRBV10-3|TRBJ1-5
CAISEDRGNQPQHF
TGTGCCATCAGTGAGGACCGGGGGAATCAGCCCCAGCATTTT
>.|13|few|TRBV29-1|TRBJ2-5
CSVVSSPQETQYF
TGCAGCGTTGTCAGTAGCCCTCAAGAGACCCAGTACTTC
>TRBD1|19|many|TRBV5-1|TRBJ2-7
CASSLASFLDRDGVHEQYF
TGCGCCAGCAGCTTGGCTTCTTTTTTGGACAGGGATGGGGTCCACGAGCAGTACTTC
>.|14|.|TRBV7-2|TRBJ1-6
CASSLGRVDSPLHF
TGTGCCAGCAGCTTAGGGCGGGTAGATTCACCCCTCCACTTT
>.|13|few|TRBV6-5|TRBJ2-7
CASSSDGAYEQYF
TGTGCCAGCAGTTCGGACGGAGCCTACGAGCAGTACTTC
>.|15|.|TRBV24-1|TRBJ1-1
CAPRKQDRKDTEAFF
TGTGCCCCCAGGAAACAGGACAGAAAGGACACTGAAGCTTTCTTT
>TRBD1|17|many|TRBV6-5|TRBJ2-7
CASSFTRTGDNRYEQYF
TGTGCCAGCAGTTTCACCCGGACAGGCGATAATCGCTACGAGCAGTACTTC
>TRBD2|16|.|TRBV11-1|TRBJ2-1
CASSLAGSGGINEQFF
TGTGCCAGCAGCTTAGCGGGTAGCGGGGGTATCAATGAGCAGTTCTTC
>TRBD1|14|.|TRBV29-1|TRBJ2-1
CSVTGGILYNEQFF
TGCAGCGTTACAGGGGGCATTCTTTACAATGAGCAGTTCTTC
>.|15|few|TRBV20-1|TRBJ2-3
CSARSEGGRVDTQYF
TGCAGTGCTAGATCTGAGGGGGGGCGTGTAGATACGCAGTATTTT
>.|13|many|TRBV20-1|TRBJ2-1
CSARGNEDNEQFF
TGCAGTGCTAGAGGGAATGAAGACAATGAGCAGTTCTTC
>.|15|few|TRBV7-9|TRBJ2-2
CASSTGHRDTGELFF
TGTGCCAGCAGCACGGGACATCGGGACACCGGGGAGCTGTTTTTT
>TRBD1|12|.|TRBV20-1|TRBJ1-2
CSARGQGAGYTF
TGCAGTGCCCGAGGACAGGGAGCTGGCTACACCTTC
>.|11|.|TRBV18|TRBJ2-1
CASSPTTVMFF
TGTGCCAGCTCACCGACGACCGTTATGTTCTTC
>.|14|few|TRBV25-1|TRBJ2-7
CASSSEGGSYEQYF
TGTGCCAGCAGCTCCGAGGGGGGGTCCTACGAGCAGTACTTC
>.|13|.|TRBV19|TRBJ2-7
CASSIAEDYEQYF
TGTGCCAGTAGTATTGCAGAAGATTACGAGCAGTACTTC
>TRBD1|13|.|TRBV29-1|TRBJ1-2
CSVISGGGYGYTF
TGCAGCGTCATCTCAGGGGGAGGATATGGCTACACCTTC
>.|14|.|TRBV20-1|TRBJ2-1
CSAGIPGSYNEQFF
TGCAGTGCTGGTATTCCTGGCTCCTACAATGAGCAGTTCTTC
>.|13|many|TRBV4-1|TRBJ2-7
CASSPKKDYEQYF
TGCGCCAGCAGCCCCAAGAAGGACTACGAGCAGTACTTC
>TRBD1|19|.|TRBV11-1|TRBJ1-2
CASSLAYLPGQGEYYGYTF
TGTGCCAGCAGCTTAGCCTACCTTCCGGGACAGGGGGAGTACTATGGCTACACCTTC